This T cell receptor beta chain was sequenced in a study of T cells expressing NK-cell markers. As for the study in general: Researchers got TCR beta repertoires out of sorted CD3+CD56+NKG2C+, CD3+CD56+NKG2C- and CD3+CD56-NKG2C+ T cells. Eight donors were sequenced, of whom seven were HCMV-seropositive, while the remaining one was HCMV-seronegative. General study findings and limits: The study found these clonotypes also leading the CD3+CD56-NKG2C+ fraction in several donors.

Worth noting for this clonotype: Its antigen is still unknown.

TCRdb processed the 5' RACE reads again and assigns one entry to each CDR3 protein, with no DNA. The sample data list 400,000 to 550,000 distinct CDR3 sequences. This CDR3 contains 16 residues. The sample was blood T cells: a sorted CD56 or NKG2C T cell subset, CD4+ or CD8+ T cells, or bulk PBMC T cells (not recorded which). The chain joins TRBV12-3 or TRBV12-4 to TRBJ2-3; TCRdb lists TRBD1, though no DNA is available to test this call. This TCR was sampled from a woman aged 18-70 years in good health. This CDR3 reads CASSLGASYRPDTQYF.